Each of the 12 T cell receptor beta chains below was sequenced from the same sample in a study of CD8+ T cells in alopecia areata. After isolation, RNA underwent reverse transcription to generate cDNA as the sequencing template. The method was immunoSEQ multiplex PCR; TCRdb's version includes in-frame clones alone and lacks a portion of them. The sample lists fewer than 250,000 clones; about 60% were seen once. Treatment given: oral pan-JAK inhibitor, 5-10 mg twice daily. The sample was CD4+ T cells sorted from blood, taken at week 4, from a patient treated with tofacitinib. The origin of the receptors is a human donor with alopecia areata.

CDR3 bases: TGTGCCAGCAGCACCGGGACACTCTCCTACAATGAGCAGTTCTTC. It yields the protein CASSTGTLSYNEQFF. V is TRBV7-2 and J is TRBJ2-1; D is possibly TRBD1 (6 bases). CDR3 length: 15 amino acids. Germline V gene data show CDR1 as SGHTA and CDR2 as FQGNSA. V dropped 5 bases and J dropped 0 bases, with 11 bases sitting between them.

The chain uses TRBV27 and TRBJ1-1; D possibly corresponds to TRBD1 (6 bases). This CDR3 has 14 amino acids. In germline, CDR1 is MNHEY, CDR2 SMNVEV (reference sequence). V was pared by 3 bases and J by 3 bases, with 11 bases between. CDR3 residues: CASSFRGGHTEAFF. CDR3 nucleotides: TGTGCCAGCAGTTTCAGGGGCGGCCACACTGAAGCTTTCTTT.

This sequence joins TRBV30 and TRBJ2-3; perhaps TRBD2 as D (6 bases). V was shortened by 0 bases and J by 3 bases, with 13 bases between the two germline ends. This CDR3 spans 15 amino acids. CDR1 and CDR2 from the germline V gene are GTSNPN and SVGIG (reference sequence). The chain's CDR3 is CAWSVPAGATDTQYF. In DNA, the CDR3 is TGTGCCTGGAGTGTACCAGCGGGCGCGACAGATACGCAGTATTTT.

V usage is TRBV29-1 and J usage is TRBJ2-1; a possible D gene is TRBD2 (6 bases). Trimming removed 5 bases from V and 7 bases from J, with 15 bases in between. The CDR3 spans 13 residues. CDR1 is SQVTM, CDR2 ANQGSEA, per germline. CDR3 nucleotides: TGCAGCGTTATAGGTGGACTAATAAATGAGCAGTTCTTC. Translation: CSVIGGLINEQFF.

The rearrangement links TRBV7-9 to TRBJ2-3; the D is unclear. Germline values: CDR1 SEHNR, CDR2 FQNEAQ (reference sequence). Trimming left V 1 base short and J 0 bases short, with 8 bases between. CDR3 length: 15 residues. The CDR3 sequence: CASSLDLASTDTQYF. The DNA of the CDR3 is TGTGCCAGCAGCTTAGATTTGGCTAGCACAGATACGCAGTATTTT.

This clone has at least ten counts. This rearrangement joins TRBV25-1 to TRBJ1-3; 9 nucleotides agree with TRBD1. There are 16 residues in the CDR3. Germline V lookup: CDR1 MGHDK, CDR2 SYGVNS. V lost 3 bases and J lost 2; bases outside the gene matches: 5. The CDR3 sequence is CASSETGGLAGNTIYF. The DNA for the CDR3 is TGTGCCAGCAGTGAGACAGGGGGTCTGGCTGGAAACACCATATATTTT.

CDR3 protein: CSVDKRERRNEQFF. In DNA, the CDR3 is TGCAGCGTTGATAAGCGGGAGAGAAGGAATGAGCAGTTCTTC. J is TRBJ2-1 and V is TRBV29-1; 8 nucleotides align to TRBD2. This CDR3 spans 14 amino acids. With V trimmed by 3 bases and J by 7 bases, 8 bases remained unmatched. Germline V gene data show CDR1 as SQVTM and CDR2 as ANQGSEA.

V is TRBV29-1 and J is TRBJ1-2; no definite D call. The CDR3 spans 13 residues. Germline V CDR1 and CDR2: SQVTM, ANQGSEA. Deletions cut 4 bases from V and 8 bases from J, with 17 bases between. The CDR3 spells CSVVSEPTKGYTF. CDR3 DNA: TGCAGCGTTGTGTCAGAGCCTACCAAAGGCTACACCTTC. The whole variable domain, filled in from reference TRBV29-1 and TRBJ1-2, reads SAVISQKPSRDICQRGTSLTIQCQVDSQVTMMFWYRQQPGQSLTLIATANQGSEATYESGFVIDKFPISRPNLTFSTLTVSNMSPEDSSIYLCSVVSEPTKGYTFGSGTRLTVV.

The chain employs TRBV15 and TRBJ2-2; D gene unclear. The germline gives CDR1 LNHNV, CDR2 YYDKDF (reference sequence). V was pared by 0 bases and J by 4 bases, with 9 bases between. This CDR3 region has 15 residues. Here the CDR3 reads CATSREIGPTGELFF. CDR3 bases: TGTGCCACCAGCAGAGAGATCGGGCCCACCGGGGAGCTGTTTTTT.

This rearrangement joins TRBV2 to TRBJ2-7; 8 nucleotides match TRBD2. V lost 2 bases, J lost 0 bases, and 3 bases stayed unmatched. Germline V CDR1 and CDR2: SNHLY, FYNNEI. The CDR3 runs to 15 residues. For the CDR3, the DNA is TGTGCCAGCAGTGAAATGAGCGGGAGCTCCTACGAGCAGTACTTC. Translation gives CASSEMSGSSYEQYF.

Only a few counts were recorded for this clone. V is TRBV10-3 and J is TRBJ1-1, with D maybe TRBD1 (5 bases). CDR1 is ENHRY and CDR2 is SYGVKD in the germline V gene. V was cut by 3 bases and J by 4 bases, with 15 bases left in between. The CDR3 runs to 15 residues. In DNA form, the CDR3 reads TGTGCCATCAGTGAAGCGAGGAGGGACGCCACTGAAGCTTTCTTT. Amino acid sequence: CAISEARRDATEAFF.

The CDR3 nucleotides are TGTGCCAGCAGTTACTCAACTAGCGACCCCACAGATACGCAGTATTTT. This gives the protein CASSYSTSDPTDTQYF. The chain has TRBV6-6 and TRBJ2-3; 7 positions match TRBD2. The junction had 5 bases not matched to a gene; V was cut back by 0 bases and J by 2 bases. Looked up from germline, CDR1 is MNHNY and CDR2 is SVGAGI (reference sequence). The CDR3 runs to 16 residues.